This T cell receptor beta chain was sequenced for a study of spatial heterogeneity in lung cancer. About the study: For the average unique TCR and UMI combination, more than 8.5 occurrences appeared in raw reads.

The time point is: sample taken at primary tumor resection. Sequencing of whole RNA from tumor, nontumor lung or frozen PBMC involved no sorting. The donors comprised some 72 untreated early-stage non-small cell lung cancer patients. This clonotype came up many times. The CDR3 runs 17 residues. In germline, CDR1 is LNHDA, CDR2 SQIVND (reference sequence). J gave up 5 bases and V 3 bases, and 8 bases lay outside the gene matches. Each TCR cDNA molecule bore a unique molecular identifier. In TCRdb, the 5' RACE reads were re-called with MiXCR into one record per CDR3 protein. The sample consists of more than 20,000 distinct CDR3 sequences, more than 10% of them appearing once.

This receptor was obtained from a female donor with early-stage non-small cell lung cancer. The chain employs TRBV19 and TRBJ2-2; 11 bases are a match to TRBD2. The starting material was PBMCs, obtained at surgery. The CDR3 is CASSIGSLAGGTGELFF. DNA for the CDR3: TGTGCCAGTAGTATCGGTTCTCTAGCGGGGGGAACCGGGGAGCTGTTTTTT.